A selection of T cell receptor beta chains follows, all from one sample in a study of beta chain features in type 1 diabetes. TCRdb keeps only in-frame clones here, not all; method: immunoSEQ multiplex PCR. Here the sample spans fewer than 650,000 clones, 15% being singletons. Sequencing was performed on naive CD4+ T cells from blood. These TCRs come from a man aged 18 to 29 in good health. CDR3s leave out the opening cysteine and the closing phenylalanine or tryptophan. Fields, in order: V gene, CDR3 length, J gene, CDR3 protein.

v_call: TRBV6-5; cdr3_length: 11; j_call: TRBJ2-2; cdr3_aa: ATKGLNTGELF
v_call: TRBV4-1; cdr3_length: 15; j_call: TRBJ2-7; cdr3_aa: ASSQAGPRKAAGEQY
v_call: TRBV7-2; cdr3_length: 12; j_call: TRBJ1-2; cdr3_aa: ASSQGGSGYGYT
v_call: TRBV7-9; cdr3_length: 13; j_call: TRBJ1-2; cdr3_aa: ASSLGENHRGGYT
v_call: TRBV7-2; cdr3_length: 12; j_call: TRBJ2-4; cdr3_aa: ASSTGTTKNIQY
v_call: TRBV19; cdr3_length: 14; j_call: TRBJ1-5; cdr3_aa: ASSIDPDSYNQPQH
v_call: TRBV5-6; cdr3_length: 14; j_call: TRBJ2-3; cdr3_aa: ASSLRVGGAADTQY
v_call: TRBV29-1; cdr3_length: 10; j_call: TRBJ2-1; cdr3_aa: SVEEDRDEQF
v_call: TRBV5-1; cdr3_length: 13; j_call: TRBJ2-7; cdr3_aa: ASSPGGTSLVEQY
v_call: TRBV6-5; cdr3_length: 13; j_call: TRBJ1-1; cdr3_aa: ASSSGEGANTEAF
v_call: TRBV28; cdr3_length: 12; j_call: TRBJ1-2; cdr3_aa: ASSLEGVGHGYT
v_call: TRBV4-1; cdr3_length: 14; j_call: TRBJ2-2; cdr3_aa: ASSQEVLTNTGELF
v_call: TRBV5-1; cdr3_length: 12; j_call: TRBJ1-5; cdr3_aa: ASSLFPSNQPQH
v_call: TRBV7-9; cdr3_length: 11; j_call: TRBJ1-1; cdr3_aa: ASSSYRGTEAF
v_call: TRBV5-7; cdr3_length: 13; j_call: TRBJ2-7; cdr3_aa: ASSFSYRASYEQY
v_call: TRBV5-1; cdr3_length: 13; j_call: TRBJ1-6; cdr3_aa: ASSLEVRLNSPLH
v_call: TRBV4-1; cdr3_length: 15; j_call: TRBJ2-3; cdr3_aa: ASSLLTSGRATDTQY
v_call: TRBV11-2; cdr3_length: 13; j_call: TRBJ2-1; cdr3_aa: ASSPIPGSYNEQF
v_call: TRBV5-6; cdr3_length: 12; j_call: TRBJ2-7; cdr3_aa: ASSLGGTGDEQY
v_call: TRBV27; cdr3_length: 13; j_call: TRBJ1-1; cdr3_aa: ASSFATGRDTEAF
v_call: TRBV14; cdr3_length: 12; j_call: TRBJ1-2; cdr3_aa: ASSQSGTSYGYT
v_call: TRBV9; cdr3_length: 11; j_call: TRBJ2-7; cdr3_aa: ASSVGSEYEQY
v_call: TRBV15; cdr3_length: 14; j_call: TRBJ1-3; cdr3_aa: ATSRRRGPPPNTIY
v_call: TRBV30; cdr3_length: 13; j_call: TRBJ1-1; cdr3_aa: AWSLTATLNTEAF
v_call: TRBV6-1; cdr3_length: 12; j_call: TRBJ2-2; cdr3_aa: ASSDRTFTGELF
v_call: TRBV19; cdr3_length: 11; j_call: TRBJ1-5; cdr3_aa: ASSPDRDQPQH
v_call: TRBV28; cdr3_length: 10; j_call: TRBJ1-2; cdr3_aa: ASSLSEGGYT
v_call: TRBV19; cdr3_length: 13; j_call: TRBJ2-7; cdr3_aa: ASSIAGTGVYEQY